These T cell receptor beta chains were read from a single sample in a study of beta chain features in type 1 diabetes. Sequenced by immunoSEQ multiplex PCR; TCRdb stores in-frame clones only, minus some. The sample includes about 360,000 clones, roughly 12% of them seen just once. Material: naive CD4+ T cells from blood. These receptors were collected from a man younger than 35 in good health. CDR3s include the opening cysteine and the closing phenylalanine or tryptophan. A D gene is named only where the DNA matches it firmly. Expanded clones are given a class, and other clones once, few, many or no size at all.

CDR3 protein: CASSVDIITTEAFF; CDR3 DNA: TGCGCCAGCAGCGTAGACATTATAACCACTGAAGCTTTCTTT; V gene: TRBV5-1; clone size: few; J gene: TRBJ1-1; D gene: -
CDR3 protein: CASSAPGGHSGNTIYF; CDR3 DNA: TGTGCCAGCAGTGCCCCAGGGGGCCACTCTGGAAACACCATATATTTT; V gene: TRBV9; clone size: once; J gene: TRBJ1-3; D gene: TRBD1
CDR3 protein: CASSLVSAYEQYF; CDR3 DNA: TGTGCCAGCAGCTTAGTTTCCGCCTACGAGCAGTACTTC; V gene: TRBV7-2; clone size: -; J gene: TRBJ2-7; D gene: -
CDR3 protein: CASSSSGGVAKNIQYF; CDR3 DNA: TGTGCCAGCAGTTCTAGCGGGGGGGTCGCCAAAAACATTCAGTACTTC; V gene: TRBV2; clone size: -; J gene: TRBJ2-4; D gene: TRBD2
CDR3 protein: CASSAAGSTDTQYF; CDR3 DNA: TGTGCCAGCAGCGCCGCCGGGTCCACAGATACGCAGTATTTT; V gene: TRBV9; clone size: few; J gene: TRBJ2-3; D gene: -
CDR3 protein: CASRGTGTGSSEQYF; CDR3 DNA: TGTGCCAGCAGGGGAACCGGGACAGGTTCCTCCGAGCAGTACTTC; V gene: TRBV6-5; clone size: -; J gene: TRBJ2-7; D gene: TRBD1
CDR3 protein: CASSRRTGTGHEQFF; CDR3 DNA: TGTGCCAGCAGCAGACGGACAGGAACAGGCCATGAGCAGTTCTTC; V gene: TRBV7-6; clone size: few; J gene: TRBJ2-1; D gene: TRBD1
CDR3 protein: CASSYQGTGNTIYF; CDR3 DNA: TGTGCCAGCAGTTATCAGGGGACTGGAAACACCATATATTTT; V gene: TRBV6-6; clone size: -; J gene: TRBJ1-3; D gene: -
CDR3 protein: CASSFGGVGYEQYF; CDR3 DNA: TGTGCCAGCAGCTTCGGCGGGGTCGGCTACGAGCAGTACTTC; V gene: TRBV7-2; clone size: few; J gene: TRBJ2-7; D gene: -
CDR3 protein: CASTPQTATNEKLFF; CDR3 DNA: TGCGCCAGCACCCCTCAGACAGCAACTAATGAAAAACTGTTTTTT; V gene: TRBV5-1; clone size: -; J gene: TRBJ1-4; D gene: -
CDR3 protein: CASSPQGGSYEQYF; CDR3 DNA: TGCGCCAGCAGCCCCCAGGGAGGCTCCTACGAGCAGTACTTC; V gene: TRBV5-1; clone size: few; J gene: TRBJ2-7; D gene: -
CDR3 protein: CASSVETGAYEQYF; CDR3 DNA: TGTGCCAGCAGCGTGGAGACAGGGGCCTACGAGCAGTACTTC; V gene: TRBV9; clone size: few; J gene: TRBJ2-7; D gene: TRBD1
CDR3 protein: CSVARTGNTDTQYF; CDR3 DNA: TGCAGCGTGGCCCGGACTGGAAACACAGATACGCAGTATTTT; V gene: TRBV29-1; clone size: many; J gene: TRBJ2-3; D gene: -
CDR3 protein: CASSQQASGNTIYF; CDR3 DNA: TGTGCCAGCAGCCAACAGGCCTCTGGAAACACCATATATTTT; V gene: TRBV7-3; clone size: -; J gene: TRBJ1-3; D gene: -
CDR3 protein: CASVPYEQYF; CDR3 DNA: TGTGCTAGTGTCCCGTACGAGCAGTACTTC; V gene: TRBV12-5; clone size: few; J gene: TRBJ2-7; D gene: -
CDR3 protein: CASSHRGPETEAFF; CDR3 DNA: TGTGCCAGCAGTCACAGGGGGCCGGAGACTGAAGCTTTCTTT; V gene: TRBV6-5; clone size: -; J gene: TRBJ1-1; D gene: TRBD1
CDR3 protein: CAWSTRRLSPYGYTF; CDR3 DNA: TGTGCCTGGAGTACCCGTCGACTGAGCCCCTATGGCTACACCTTC; V gene: TRBV30; clone size: -; J gene: TRBJ1-2; D gene: -
CDR3 protein: CASRQGLNEQFF; CDR3 DNA: TGTGCCAGTAGGCAGGGGCTCAATGAGCAGTTCTTC; V gene: TRBV19; clone size: few; J gene: TRBJ2-1; D gene: -
CDR3 protein: CASSQTGFSYEQYF; CDR3 DNA: TGTGCCAGCAGCCAGACAGGGTTCTCCTACGAGCAGTACTTC; V gene: TRBV14; clone size: -; J gene: TRBJ2-7; D gene: TRBD1
CDR3 protein: CASSTGGTEAFF; CDR3 DNA: TGTGCCAGCAGCACAGGAGGGACTGAAGCTTTCTTT; V gene: TRBV28; clone size: -; J gene: TRBJ1-1; D gene: -
CDR3 protein: CSVDTGGNQPQHF; CDR3 DNA: TGCAGCGTTGACACAGGGGGGAACCAGCCCCAGCATTTT; V gene: TRBV29-1; clone size: few; J gene: TRBJ1-5; D gene: TRBD1
CDR3 protein: CAWGRVSSYNEQFF; CDR3 DNA: TGTGCCTGGGGGCGGGTAAGCTCCTACAATGAGCAGTTCTTC; V gene: TRBV30; clone size: few; J gene: TRBJ2-1; D gene: -
CDR3 protein: CASSRGQPEGTQYF; CDR3 DNA: TGTGCCAGCAGCAGGGGACAGCCGGAGGGGACCCAGTACTTC; V gene: TRBV5-4; clone size: many; J gene: TRBJ2-5; D gene: -
CDR3 protein: CASSPGGLIYEQYF; CDR3 DNA: TGTGCCAGCAGCCCCGGGGGGCTCATCTACGAGCAGTACTTC; V gene: TRBV7-2; clone size: few; J gene: TRBJ2-7; D gene: -
CDR3 protein: CASSLPLGQGQETQYF; CDR3 DNA: TGTGCCAGCAGTTTGCCCCTTGGACAGGGCCAAGAGACCCAGTACTTC; V gene: TRBV28; clone size: many; J gene: TRBJ2-5; D gene: TRBD1
CDR3 protein: CASTGDYYQETQYF; CDR3 DNA: TGTGCCAGCACCGGGGACTACTACCAAGAGACCCAGTACTTC; V gene: TRBV2; clone size: few; J gene: TRBJ2-5; D gene: TRBD2
CDR3 protein: CASSQDSWRSFYEQYF; CDR3 DNA: TGCGCCAGCAGCCAAGATTCTTGGAGATCTTTCTACGAGCAGTACTTC; V gene: TRBV4-1; clone size: -; J gene: TRBJ2-7; D gene: -
CDR3 protein: CASSLDGISNQPQHF; CDR3 DNA: TGTGCCAGCAGCTTAGACGGTATTAGCAATCAGCCCCAGCATTTT; V gene: TRBV7-2; clone size: few; J gene: TRBJ1-5; D gene: -
CDR3 protein: CASSQAYRTSGLYNEQFF; CDR3 DNA: TGCGCCAGCAGCCAAGCCTATAGGACTAGCGGACTCTACAATGAGCAGTTCTTC; V gene: TRBV4-3; clone size: -; J gene: TRBJ2-1; D gene: TRBD2
CDR3 protein: CAWNPTPGRLFF; CDR3 DNA: TGTGCCTGGAATCCAACGCCGGGTCGGCTGTTTTTT; V gene: TRBV30; clone size: many; J gene: TRBJ2-2; D gene: -
CDR3 protein: CSATRSGGYTF; CDR3 DNA: TGCAGTGCTACCCGGTCAGGGGGCTACACCTTC; V gene: TRBV20-1; clone size: few; J gene: TRBJ1-2; D gene: -
CDR3 protein: CASSPGTSGHYEQYF; CDR3 DNA: TGTGCCAGCAGCCCGGGGACTAGCGGACACTACGAGCAGTACTTC; V gene: TRBV5-4; clone size: -; J gene: TRBJ2-7; D gene: TRBD2
CDR3 protein: CASALGGDSGNTIYF; CDR3 DNA: TGTGCCAGCGCCCTCGGGGGTGACTCTGGAAACACCATATATTTT; V gene: TRBV7-2; clone size: few; J gene: TRBJ1-3; D gene: -
CDR3 protein: CASSPLLSVNYGYTF; CDR3 DNA: TGTGCCAGCAGCCCCCTGTTATCGGTAAACTATGGCTACACCTTC; V gene: TRBV7-2; clone size: few; J gene: TRBJ1-2; D gene: -
CDR3 protein: CASSFGQGNTIYF; CDR3 DNA: TGTGCCAGCAGTTTTGGGCAGGGAAACACCATATATTTT; V gene: TRBV25-1; clone size: -; J gene: TRBJ1-3; D gene: -
CDR3 protein: CASSQQGPPYEQYF; CDR3 DNA: TGCGCCAGCAGTCAACAGGGGCCACCCTACGAGCAGTACTTC; V gene: TRBV4-3; clone size: -; J gene: TRBJ2-7; D gene: TRBD1
CDR3 protein: CASSETGESYNEQFF; CDR3 DNA: TGTGCCAGCAGCGAGACAGGGGAGTCCTACAATGAGCAGTTCTTC; V gene: TRBV11-1; clone size: few; J gene: TRBJ2-1; D gene: TRBD1
CDR3 protein: CSGRQGDEKLFF; CDR3 DNA: TGCAGCGGGAGACAGGGTGATGAAAAACTGTTTTTT; V gene: TRBV29-1; clone size: -; J gene: TRBJ1-4; D gene: TRBD1
CDR3 protein: CASSPTIIPTGTGTYEQYF; CDR3 DNA: TGTGCCAGCAGCCCGACGATCATTCCGACCGGGACAGGGACCTACGAGCAGTACTTC; V gene: TRBV13; clone size: few; J gene: TRBJ2-7; D gene: TRBD1
CDR3 protein: CASSLVDRALYGYTF; CDR3 DNA: TGTGCCAGCAGCTTGGTGGACAGGGCGCTCTATGGCTACACCTTC; V gene: TRBV5-6; clone size: -; J gene: TRBJ1-2; D gene: TRBD1
CDR3 protein: CASSLGREVTQYF; CDR3 DNA: TGTGCCAGCAGTTTAGGGCGGGAGGTGACCCAGTACTTC; V gene: TRBV28; clone size: -; J gene: TRBJ2-5; D gene: TRBD2
CDR3 protein: CASSFELNTEAFF; CDR3 DNA: TGTGCCAGCAGCTTCGAGTTGAACACTGAAGCTTTCTTT; V gene: TRBV5-6; clone size: -; J gene: TRBJ1-1; D gene: -